Presented here are 15 T cell receptor beta chains from one specimen sequenced in a study of neurological immune-mediated disorders (dated by TCRdb to between 2018 and 2020). The library was produced with 5' RACE. The instrument given in TCRdb is Illumina HiSeq 2500. TCRdb passed the public sequencing reads through fastp at Q25 and MiXCR, retaining productive beta sequences. Every distinct CDR3 protein forms one entry, paired with its most common genes and DNA. This sample gives roughly 41,000 distinct CDR3 sequences in total; approximately 10% of them show up just once. The ten largest clonotypes hold around 3.9% of the sample. The sample's time point, from its label and the paper: technical triplicate 1. Sequencing was carried out using PBMCs. The receptors here all came from a man aged 60 to 75 with HTLV-1-associated myelopathy (HAM/TSP).

In this sample, this clonotype turned up many times. The V gene is TRBV3-1, the J gene TRBJ2-7; a possible D gene is TRBD2 (5 bases). Trimming pared 0 bases from V and 0 bases from J, leaving 6 bases between. The CDR3 is made up of 14 amino acids. The V gene's germline CDR1 is LGHDT and CDR2 YNNKEL (reference sequence). The CDR3 coding sequence is TGTGCCAGCAGCCAAGAAGCGGCCTCCTACGAGCAGTACTTC. It yields the protein CASSQEAASYEQYF.

This clonotype appeared many times. The chain combines TRBV20-1 with TRBJ2-3, with D possibly matching TRBD2 (6 bases). The ends were cut back, 1 base at V and 1 base at J, with 12 bases in the middle. Germline CDR1 reads DFQATT; CDR2 reads SNEGSKA (reference sequence). This CDR3 spans 15 amino acids. The CDR3 reads CSARGTSSGTDTQYF. The CDR3 region has the DNA TGCAGTGCTAGAGGAACCTCTAGCGGCACAGATACGCAGTATTTT.

This clonotype has at least ten counts. V gene TRBV5-1 combines with J gene TRBJ2-7; possible D gene TRBD2, 6 bases. Germline CDR1 and CDR2: SGHRS and YFSETQ. CDR3 length: 14 residues. The V gene lost 0 bases and the J gene lost 3 bases, with 10 bases spanning the gap. The CDR3 loop reads CASSLDPGSYEQYF. For the CDR3, the DNA is TGCGCCAGCAGCTTGGACCCCGGGAGCTACGAGCAGTACTTC.

This clonotype has at least ten counts. The rearrangement joins TRBV4-2 to TRBJ2-1; D uncertain. Trimming took off 0 bases at V and 8 bases at J, with 14 bases between the two ends. Germline lookup yields CDR1 LGHNA and CDR2 YNFKEQ. The CDR3 is 15 amino acids. CDR3 amino acids: CASSQERNSRYEQFF. The CDR3 DNA sequence: TGTGCCAGCAGCCAAGAAAGGAATAGCCGTTATGAGCAGTTCTTC.

In this sample, this clonotype turned up many times. The chain uses TRBV14 and TRBJ2-6, with unresolved D. Deletions cut 0 bases from V and 0 bases from J, with 6 bases between. Germline V gene data show CDR1 as SGHDN and CDR2 as FVKESK. This CDR3 is built from 16 residues. CDR3 residues: CASSQERLSGANVLTF. The CDR3 nucleotides are TGTGCCAGCAGCCAAGAGAGACTCTCTGGGGCCAACGTCCTGACTTTC.

The CDR3: CASSLQGGTTEAFF. CDR3 bases: TGTGCCAGCAGCCTCCAGGGGGGTACGACCGAAGCTTTCTTT. The rearrangement uses TRBV7-2 and TRBJ1-1, with TRBD1 matching 7 bases. This CDR3 is 14 amino acids long. Trimming removed 5 bases from V and 8 bases from J; junction bases left unmatched: 11. CDR1 SGHTA and CDR2 FQGNSA come from the germline V gene.

Only a few counts were recorded for this clonotype. The chain links TRBV6-5 to TRBJ2-7; TRBD1 matches at 7 bases. The CDR3 has 15 residues. Per germline, CDR1 MNHEY and CDR2 SVGAGI. The V gene end was trimmed by 6 bases and the J gene end by 3 bases; junction bases not matched to a gene: 11. CDR3 region: CASSRGQTGNYEQYF. DNA for the CDR3: TGTGCCAGCAGCCGAGGTCAGACAGGGAACTACGAGCAGTACTTC.

This clonotype was observed at least ten times. CDR3 loop: CASSVEPSGVFIDTQYF. CDR3 coding DNA: TGTGCCAGCAGCGTAGAACCATCTGGCGTCTTTATAGATACGCAGTATTTT. The J gene is TRBJ2-3, the V gene TRBV9; D is ambiguous. The CDR3 has 17 residues. Germline V gene sequence: CDR1 SGDLS, CDR2 YYNGEE. Trimming stripped 0 bases from V and 5 bases from J, with 19 bases between.

Many counts were recorded for this clonotype. This chain links TRBV5-6 with TRBJ2-5; TRBD2 matches 7 bases. V lost 1 base and J lost 2; bases outside the gene matches: 5. From germline, CDR1 is SGHDT and CDR2 YYEEEE. There are 15 residues in the CDR3. The CDR3 protein is CASSLRLAEQETQYF. CDR3 bases: TGTGCCAGCAGCTTGCGGCTAGCGGAACAAGAGACCCAGTACTTC.

This clonotype was seen at least ten times. The chain recombines TRBV6-2 or TRBV6-3 with TRBJ2-2; a weak D match, TRBD1 (6 bases). The germline V gene encodes CDR1 MNHEY and CDR2 SVGEGT. The CDR3 runs to 15 residues. The ends were cut back, 5 bases at V and 0 bases at J, with 10 bases in the middle. The CDR3 DNA sequence: TGTGCCAGCAGTCGAGGACAGTCGAACACCGGGGAGCTGTTTTTT. This encodes CASSRGQSNTGELFF.

About this clonotype: A much larger clone sits a single nucleotide away, making a read error possible. This chain connects TRBV19 to TRBJ2-3, with 10 positions matching TRBD1. The germline V gene has CDR1 LNHDA and CDR2 SQIVND (reference sequence). J was trimmed by 5 bases and V by 3 bases; bases with no gene match: 11. The CDR3 spans 17 residues. CDR3 sequence (DNA): TGTGCCAGTAGTATGAGAGGGCGGGACAGGGGTGGAGATACGCAGTATTTT. Its translation: CASSMRGRDRGGDTQYF.

With respect to this clonotype: The limits of the CDR3 on the DNA are not certain, so only TCRdb's listed CDR3 is given. V gene TRBV5-1 combines with J gene TRBJ1-1; the table's D gene call, TRBD1, was not cross checked with the DNA. The CDR3 comprises 18 residues, both ends counted. CDR1 SGHRS and CDR2 YFSETQ come from the germline V gene. Here the CDR3 reads CASSFYICIARENTEAFF.

In this sample, this clonotype turned up many times. This rearrangement joins TRBV12-3 or TRBV12-4 to TRBJ1-5; D is uncertain. The CDR3 covers 15 residues. V was pared by 3 bases and J by 2 bases, with 11 bases between. The CDR3 DNA reads as TGTGCCAGCAGTTTTAGGTCTCCAGGCAATCAGCCCCAGCATTTT. This sequence encodes CASSFRSPGNQPQHF.

There are many counts of this clonotype. The chain combines TRBV5-1 with TRBJ1-4; 10 nucleotides agree with TRBD1. The CDR3 totals 18 residues. The V and J ends lost 1 base and 8 bases, in that order; junction bases with no gene match: 14. The germline CDR1 and CDR2 sequences are SGHRS and YFSETQ. In DNA, the CDR3 is TGCGCCAGCAGCTTGCGGGACAGGGGAAGGCTAACGGTCGAAAAACTGTTTTTT. It translates to CASSLRDRGRLTVEKLFF.

The chain links TRBV7-6 to TRBJ2-7, with 7 bases fitting TRBD1. The CDR3 sequence is 16 residues long. Germline CDR1 SGHVS, CDR2 FNYEAQ. The junction had 15 bases not matched to a gene; V was cut back by 0 bases and J by 10 bases. Here the CDR3 DNA reads TGTGCCAGCAGCTTAGCCCAGAGTAGGGACAGAGGGCATCAGTACTTC. It yields the protein CASSLAQSRDRGHQYF.